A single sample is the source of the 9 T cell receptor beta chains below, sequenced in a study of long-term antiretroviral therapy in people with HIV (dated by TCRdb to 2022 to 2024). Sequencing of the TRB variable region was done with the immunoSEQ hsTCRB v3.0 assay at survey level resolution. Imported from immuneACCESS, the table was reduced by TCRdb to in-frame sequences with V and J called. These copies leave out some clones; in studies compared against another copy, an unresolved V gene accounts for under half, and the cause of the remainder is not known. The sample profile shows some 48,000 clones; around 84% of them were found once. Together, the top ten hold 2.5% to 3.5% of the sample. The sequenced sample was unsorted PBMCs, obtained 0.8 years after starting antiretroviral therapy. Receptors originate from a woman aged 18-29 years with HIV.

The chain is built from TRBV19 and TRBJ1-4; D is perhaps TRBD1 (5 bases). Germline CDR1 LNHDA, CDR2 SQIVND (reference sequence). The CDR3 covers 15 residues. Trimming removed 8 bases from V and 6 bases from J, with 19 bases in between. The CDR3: CASGGRPQIDEKLFF. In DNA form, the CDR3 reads TGTGCCAGTGGGGGACGACCTCAGATAGATGAAAAACTGTTTTTT. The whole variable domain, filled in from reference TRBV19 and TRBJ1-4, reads DGGITQSPKYLFRKEGQNVTLSCEQNLNHDAMYWYRQDPGQGLRLIYYSQIVNDFQKGDIAEGYSVSREKKESFPLTVTSAQKNPTAFYLCASGGRPQIDEKLFFGSGTQLSVL.

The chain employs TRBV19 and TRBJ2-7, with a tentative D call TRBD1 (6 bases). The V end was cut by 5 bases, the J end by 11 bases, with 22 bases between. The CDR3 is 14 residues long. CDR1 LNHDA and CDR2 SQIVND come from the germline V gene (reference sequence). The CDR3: CASSPRQGSYPEYF. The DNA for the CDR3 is TGTGCCAGTAGTCCCCGTCAGGGGTCGTACCCCGAGTACTTC.

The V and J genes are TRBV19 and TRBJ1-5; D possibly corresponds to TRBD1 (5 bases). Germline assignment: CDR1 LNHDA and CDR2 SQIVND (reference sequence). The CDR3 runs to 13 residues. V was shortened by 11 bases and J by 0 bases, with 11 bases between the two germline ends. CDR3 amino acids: CAVQGYSNQPQHF. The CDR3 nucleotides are TGTGCCGTCCAGGGTTATAGCAATCAGCCCCAGCATTTT.

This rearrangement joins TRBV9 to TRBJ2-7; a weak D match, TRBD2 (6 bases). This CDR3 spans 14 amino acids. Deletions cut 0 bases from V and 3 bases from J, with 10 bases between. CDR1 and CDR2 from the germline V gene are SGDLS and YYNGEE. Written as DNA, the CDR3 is TGTGCCAGCAGCGTAGACGGTAGCGGCTACGAGCAGTACTTC. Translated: CASSVDGSGYEQYF.

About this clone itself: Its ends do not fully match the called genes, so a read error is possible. CDR3 in amino acids: CASSLGPGGANTGELFF. In DNA form, the CDR3 reads TGTGCTAGCAGCTTAGGACCCGGGGGGGCGAACACCGGGGAGCTGTTTTTT. The rearrangement links TRBV7-7 to TRBJ2-2; 8 nucleotides line up with TRBD2. The CDR3 is 17 residues long. Germline V gene sequence: CDR1 SSHAT, CDR2 FNYEAQ (reference sequence). The variable domain in full, completed from reference TRBV7-7 and TRBJ2-2, reads GAGVSQSPRYKVTKRGQDVTLRCDPISSHATLYWYQQALGQGPEFLTYFNYEAQPDKSGLPSDRFSAERPEGSISTLTIQRTEQRDSAMYRCASSLGPGGANTGELFFGEGSRLTVL.

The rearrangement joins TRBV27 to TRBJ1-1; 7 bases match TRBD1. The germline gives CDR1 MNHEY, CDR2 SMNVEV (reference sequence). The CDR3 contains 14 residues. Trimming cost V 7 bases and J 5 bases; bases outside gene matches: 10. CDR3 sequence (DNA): TGTGCCAGCAACTCAGGGGGGGTGAGGACTGAAGCTTTCTTT. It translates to CASNSGGVRTEAFF.

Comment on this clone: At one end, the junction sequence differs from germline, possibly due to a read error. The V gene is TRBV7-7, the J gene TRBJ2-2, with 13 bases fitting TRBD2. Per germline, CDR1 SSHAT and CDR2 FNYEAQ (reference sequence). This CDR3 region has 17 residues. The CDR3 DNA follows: TGTGCTAGCAGCCTCAGGACTAGCGGGAGTTTAACCGGGGAGCTGTTTTTT. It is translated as CASSLRTSGSLTGELFF. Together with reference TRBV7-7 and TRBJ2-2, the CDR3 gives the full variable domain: GAGVSQSPRYKVTKRGQDVTLRCDPISSHATLYWYQQALGQGPEFLTYFNYEAQPDKSGLPSDRFSAERPEGSISTLTIQRTEQRDSAMYRCASSLRTSGSLTGELFFGEGSRLTVL.

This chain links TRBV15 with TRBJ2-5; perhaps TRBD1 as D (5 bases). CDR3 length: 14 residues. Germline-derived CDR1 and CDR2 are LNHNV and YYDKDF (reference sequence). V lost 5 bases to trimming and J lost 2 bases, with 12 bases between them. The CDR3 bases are TGTGCCACCAGCTCCTCAGGGAATCAAGAGACCCAGTACTTC. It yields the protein CATSSSGNQETQYF. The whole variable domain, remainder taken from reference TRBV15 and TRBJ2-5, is DAMVIQNPRYQVTQFGKPVTLSCSQTLNHNVMYWYQQKSSQAPKLLFHYYDKDFNNEADTPDNFQSRRPNTSFCFLDIRSPGLGDTAMYLCATSSSGNQETQYFGPGTRLLVL.

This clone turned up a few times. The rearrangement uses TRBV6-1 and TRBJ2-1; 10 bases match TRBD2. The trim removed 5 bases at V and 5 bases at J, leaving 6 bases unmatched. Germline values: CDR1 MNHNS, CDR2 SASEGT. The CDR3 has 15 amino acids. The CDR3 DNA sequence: TGTGCCAGCAGTCCCAGCGGGAGGGCACACAATGAGCAGTTCTTC. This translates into CASSPSGRAHNEQFF.